Below are 22 T cell receptor beta chains sequenced from a single sample in a study of cytomegalovirus exposure and HLA in healthy donors. The study ran its PCR with 60 Vbeta and 13 Jbeta primers. Data came from immunoSEQ multiplex PCR; TCRdb stores just in-frame clones and leaves some out. Among 150,000 to 200,000 clones, roughly three quarters were seen once, and the ten largest hold about 4.3%. Source material: PBMCs. Source of these receptors: a man between 18 and 35 years old in good health and CMV-seropositive.

CDR3 in DNA: TGTGCCAGCAGTGAAGGGACAGGGGCAGATACGCAGTATTTT. This codes for CASSEGTGADTQYF. The chain couples TRBV2 to TRBJ2-3; 9 positions agree with TRBD1. The trim removed 1 base at V and 4 bases at J, leaving 0 bases unmatched. Germline V gene data show CDR1 as SNHLY and CDR2 as FYNNEI. CDR3 length: 14 residues.

The chain has TRBV11-2 and TRBJ1-1; D is possibly TRBD1 (6 bases). Germline V gives CDR1 SGHAT, CDR2 FQNNGV. V gave up 5 bases and J gave up 7 bases, with 17 bases separating them. This CDR3 has 14 amino acids. The CDR3 region is CASSPQTGVGEAFF. For the CDR3, the DNA is TGTGCCAGCAGCCCACAGACAGGAGTCGGTGAAGCTTTCTTT.

This chain connects TRBV5-1 to TRBJ2-2, with TRBD1 identical over 7 bases. Unmatched junction bases numbered 7, after V lost 0 bases and J lost 5 bases. The CDR3 loop spans 16 amino acids. Germline V lookup: CDR1 SGHRS, CDR2 YFSETQ. CDR3 DNA: TGCGCCAGCAGCTTGGCCGGAGGCAGGGGGACCGGGGAGCTGTTTTTT. Its protein product is CASSLAGGRGTGELFF.

This chain joins TRBV7-3 and TRBJ2-2; D perhaps matches TRBD2 (5 bases). Deletions cut 3 bases from V and 7 bases from J, with 12 bases between. The germline CDR1 and CDR2 sequences are SGHTA and FQGTGA. The CDR3 is 14 amino acids. CDR3 region: CASSFGSHGGELFF. DNA for the CDR3: TGTGCCAGCAGCTTTGGGAGTCATGGCGGGGAGCTGTTTTTT.

The chain has TRBV27 and TRBJ2-1; D not certain. Germline lookup yields CDR1 MNHEY and CDR2 SMNVEV (reference sequence). V lost 2 bases to trimming and J lost 7 bases, with 18 bases between them. This CDR3 spans 16 amino acids. The CDR3 DNA is TGTGCCAGCAGTTTACCCACCTCCCTGGGCCTAAATGAGCAGTTCTTC. It translates to CASSLPTSLGLNEQFF.

This clone was seen a single time. This rearrangement joins TRBV2 to TRBJ2-1; 12 bases fit TRBD2. This CDR3 is built from 15 residues. Germline V gene sequence: CDR1 SNHLY, CDR2 FYNNEI. V was pared by 1 base and J by 9 bases, with 4 bases of the junction left unmatched. The DNA for the CDR3 is TGTGCCAGCAGTGAAGTACTAGCGGGGGGCGCTGAGCAGTTCTTC. It specifies CASSEVLAGGAEQFF.

The CDR3 region is CASSKDPRTLAGGRNEQFF. The CDR3 nucleotides are TGTGCCAGCAGCAAGGACCCCAGAACACTAGCGGGAGGGCGGAATGAGCAGTTCTTC. The gene calls are TRBV21-1 and TRBJ2-1; TRBD2, the table's D call, was not compared with the DNA. TRBV21-1 is marked as a pseudogene. The length of the CDR3 is 19 residues.

This clone was observed a few times. Here the CDR3 reads CASSLARTDSRETQYF. The CDR3 region has the DNA TGCGCCAGCAGCTTGGCTAGGACGGACTCCCGAGAGACCCAGTACTTC. J is TRBJ2-5 and V is TRBV5-1, with a weak D call TRBD2 (5 bases). V was clipped by 0 bases and J by 4 bases, with 16 bases between them. Germline V gene sequence: CDR1 SGHRS, CDR2 YFSETQ. The CDR3 length is 16 residues.

V usage is TRBV11-3 and J usage is TRBJ1-2, with unresolved D. Germline V lookup: CDR1 SGHNT, CDR2 YENEEA. Deletions cut 5 bases from V and 0 bases from J, with 13 bases between. This CDR3 has 15 residues. The CDR3 is CASSPTGGPNYGYTF. DNA for the CDR3: TGTGCCAGCAGCCCGACCGGCGGGCCTAACTATGGCTACACCTTC.

In this sample, this clone turned up a few times. The chain recombines TRBV10-2 with TRBJ1-1, with TRBD1 as a possible D gene (6 bases). Trimming cost V 8 bases and J 1 base, with 11 bases left between them. Per the germline V gene, CDR1 is WSHSY and CDR2 is SAAADI. The CDR3 sequence is 13 residues long. CDR3 region: CASRDTWNTEAFF. In DNA, the CDR3 is TGCGCCAGCCGGGACACATGGAACACTGAAGCTTTCTTT.

The chain uses TRBV4-1 and TRBJ1-1; D is ambiguous. Looked up from germline, CDR1 is MGHRA and CDR2 is YSYEKL. The V end was cut by 3 bases, the J end by 5 bases, with 13 bases between. This CDR3 comprises 14 residues. The CDR3: CASSHALDWTEAFF. CDR3 coding DNA: TGCGCCAGCAGCCATGCCCTCGACTGGACTGAAGCTTTCTTT.

The genes are TRBV30 and TRBJ2-5; 8 bases are shared with TRBD2. Trimming took 4 bases from V and 1 from J; bases not matched to a gene: 8. The CDR3 totals 15 residues. The V gene's germline CDR1 is GTSNPN and CDR2 SVGIG (reference sequence). For the CDR3, the DNA is TGTGCCTGGACTCCCAACGGGGGGGTCCAAGAGACCCAGTACTTC. Translation: CAWTPNGGVQETQYF. The complete variable domain, with remaining parts taken from reference TRBV30 and TRBJ2-5, reads SQTIHQWPATLVQPVGSPLSLECTVEGTSNPNLYWYRQAAGRGLQLLFYSVGIGQISSEVPQNLSASRPQDRQFILSSKKLLLSDSGFYLCAWTPNGGVQETQYFGPGTRLLVL.

J is TRBJ1-1 and V is TRBV16; TRBD1 agrees at 7 bases. Germline CDR1 is KGHSY and CDR2 is FQNENV. This CDR3 region has 11 residues. Unmatched junction bases numbered 2, after V lost 5 bases and J lost 8 bases. The CDR3 bases are TGTGCCAGCAGCTCCAGGGGGGAAGCTTTCTTT. Translated, it gives CASSSRGEAFF.

There are a few counts of this clone. The CDR3 loop is CASSSGLGFNEQFF. CDR3 DNA: TGTGCCAGCAGCTCGGGACTAGGTTTCAATGAGCAGTTCTTC. The chain uses TRBV7-3 and TRBJ2-1, with 8 bases identical to TRBD2. The CDR3 sequence is 14 residues long. Germline assignment: CDR1 SGHTA and CDR2 FQGTGA. The V gene end was trimmed by 4 bases and the J gene end by 6 bases; junction bases not matched to a gene: 5.

The J gene is TRBJ2-3, the V gene TRBV5-1; D remains ambiguous. This CDR3 region has 15 residues. From germline, CDR1 is SGHRS and CDR2 YFSETQ. V was pared by 0 bases and J by 0 bases, with 8 bases between. CDR3 in amino acids: CASSLDTASTDTQYF. The CDR3 nucleotides read TGCGCCAGCAGCTTGGATACAGCTAGCACAGATACGCAGTATTTT.

CDR3 protein: CATSRDTYNEQFF. In DNA form, the CDR3 reads TGTGCCACCAGCAGAGATACCTACAATGAGCAGTTCTTC. The chain carries TRBV15 and TRBJ2-1, with D unclear. The CDR3 is 13 amino acids. Germline V CDR1 and CDR2: LNHNV, YYDKDF (reference sequence). The ends were cut back, 0 bases at V and 2 bases at J, with 2 bases in the middle.

The gene calls are TRBV2 and TRBJ1-1; 8 positions match TRBD1. Trimming removed 6 bases from V and 0 bases from J; junction bases left unmatched: 6. Germline CDR1 is SNHLY and CDR2 is FYNNEI. The CDR3 is 15 residues long. CDR3 nucleotide sequence: TGTGCCAGCAGCGGCCAGGGGGCGATGAACACTGAAGCTTTCTTT. Protein product: CASSGQGAMNTEAFF.

The chain recombines TRBV5-1 with TRBJ2-1; D is perhaps TRBD1 (6 bases). The CDR3 length is 16 residues. Trimming pared 4 bases from V and 6 bases from J, leaving 20 bases between. The germline gives CDR1 SGHRS, CDR2 YFSETQ. The CDR3 sequence is CASSTEQGPMGNEQFF. CDR3 sequence (DNA): TGCGCCAGCAGCACAGAGCAGGGGCCTATGGGCAATGAGCAGTTCTTC.

This clone was found a few times. The rearrangement joins TRBV4-2 to TRBJ1-2, with 7 nucleotides matching TRBD1. Germline V gives CDR1 LGHNA, CDR2 YNFKEQ. Germline trimming cut 4 bases from V and 2 bases from J; bases unmatched to any gene: 10. There are 16 residues in the CDR3. CDR3 in DNA: TGTGCCAGCAGCCGGGACAGCTCTGGAGGAAACTATGGCTACACCTTC. This sequence encodes CASSRDSSGGNYGYTF.

The chain joins TRBV30 to TRBJ1-5, with 7 bases matching TRBD1. The CDR3 consists of 13 residues. Per germline, CDR1 GTSNPN and CDR2 SVGIG (reference sequence). Losses at the gene ends were 3 bases for V and 7 bases for J; bases not matched to a gene: 6. In DNA, the CDR3 is TGTGCCTGGAGCGAGGACAGGACCCAGCCCCAGCATTTT. It encodes CAWSEDRTQPQHF.

The J gene is TRBJ2-7, the V gene TRBV6-1, with D tentatively TRBD2 (6 bases). Trimming left V 4 bases short and J 3 bases short, with 13 bases between. Germline CDR1 is MNHNS and CDR2 is SASEGT. This CDR3 is built from 14 residues. The CDR3 spells CASSGRGLYYEQYV. In DNA form, the CDR3 reads TGTGCCAGCAGTGGCCGGGGACTTTACTACGAGCAGTACGTC.

The J gene is TRBJ1-1, the V gene TRBV18; D not certain. V was shortened by 4 bases and J by 1 base, with 10 bases between the two germline ends. Germline V gene lookup returns CDR1 KGHSH and CDR2 LQKENI. This CDR3 has 14 residues. CDR3 nucleotide sequence: TGTGCCAGCTCACTAGAGCATCGGAACACTGAAGCTTTCTTT. Translating it yields CASSLEHRNTEAFF.